One sample yielded the 25 T cell receptor beta chains listed below, sequenced in a study of shared clonotypes between healthy human individuals. Method: immunoSEQ multiplex PCR; TCRdb's copy keeps in-frame clones and lacks some. The profile shows roughly 490,000 clones, approximately 80% of them singletons. Sequenced material: PBMCs. The receptors were gathered from a woman in her forties in good health. Some clones in this sample may be carry-over from other donors' samples.

This clone appeared a few times. Here the CDR3 DNA reads TGTGCCACTAGCCGGGACTCCAGCTCCTACGAGCAGTACTTC. Its translation is CATSRDSSSYEQYF. The gene calls are TRBV19 and TRBJ2-7; D possibly corresponds to TRBD2 (6 bases). V was pared by 10 bases and J by 0 bases, with 16 bases between. Germline-derived CDR1 and CDR2 are LNHDA and SQIVND (reference sequence). The CDR3 extends over 14 amino acids.

This chain joins TRBV29-1 and TRBJ2-6; D unresolved. CDR1 is SQVTM and CDR2 is ANQGSEA in the germline V gene. CDR3 length: 15 residues. With 1 base removed from V and 3 bases from J, the gap between germline ends came to 10 bases. Written as DNA, the CDR3 is TGCAGCGTTGAAGGTTCTGGGGATGGGGCCAACGTCCTGACTTTC. It codes for CSVEGSGDGANVLTF.

The chain carries TRBV7-9 and TRBJ2-5; possibly TRBD2 for D (6 bases). The J call is uncertain, as TRBJ2-7 better fits the DNA end. The CDR3 totals 13 residues. CDR1 is SEHNR and CDR2 is FQNEAQ in the germline V gene (reference sequence). This CDR3 is CASSPGLRYEQYF. CDR3 nucleotides: TGTGCCAGCAGCCCGGGACTGCGCTACGAGCAGTACTTC.

About this clone: Other DNA sequences from this sample encode an identical CDR3 as well. The chain combines TRBV28 with TRBJ2-7; D possibly corresponds to TRBD1 (5 bases). This CDR3 contains 13 residues. V was shortened by 6 bases and J by 3 bases, with 12 bases between the two germline ends. Germline lookup yields CDR1 MDHEN and CDR2 SYDVKM. In DNA form, the CDR3 reads TGTGCCAGCAGCCTCGGACACGTCTACGAGCAGTACTTC. The encoded protein is CASSLGHVYEQYF.

The chain employs TRBV4-2 and TRBJ2-2; TRBD2 is a possible D gene (6 bases). The length of the CDR3 is 15 residues. Trimming took 0 bases from V and 2 from J, leaving 7 bases between them. Looked up from germline, CDR1 is LGHNA and CDR2 is YNFKEQ. The CDR3 region is CASSQEGGNTGELFF. For the CDR3, the DNA is TGTGCCAGCAGCCAAGAGGGAGGAAACACCGGGGAGCTGTTTTTT.

The CDR3 bases are TGTGCCAGCAGCGTCACTAGCGGGAGCATCTACGAGCAGTACTTC. Amino acid sequence: CASSVTSGSIYEQYF. The chain couples TRBV9 to TRBJ2-7; 11 nucleotides align to TRBD2. The ends lost 2 bases at V and 3 bases at J; junction bases unmatched: 4. CDR3 length equals 15 residues. CDR1 is SGDLS, CDR2 YYNGEE, per germline.

The chain uses TRBV7-9 and TRBJ2-1, with D maybe TRBD2 (6 bases). From germline, CDR1 is SEHNR and CDR2 FQNEAQ (reference sequence). V was shortened by 0 bases and J by 9 bases, with 12 bases between the two germline ends. The CDR3 sequence is 14 residues long. The CDR3 DNA is TGTGCCAGCAGCTTAGCAGGGACTCCCCGTGAGCAGTTCTTC. It translates to CASSLAGTPREQFF.

This clone was seen a single time. The chain employs TRBV11-1 and TRBJ2-2, with a possible D match to TRBD2 (6 bases). Germline lookup yields CDR1 SGHAT and CDR2 FQDESV (reference sequence). V lost 1 base and J 4 bases, leaving 16 bases between the germline ends. The CDR3 sequence is 17 residues long. CDR3 protein: CASSLGGTTSLTGELFF. The CDR3 nucleotides read TGTGCCAGCAGCTTAGGAGGCACAACTAGCCTCACCGGGGAGCTGTTTTTT.

CDR3 sequence: CASSPGQGKFYEQYF. The CDR3 nucleotides read TGTGCCAGTAGTCCCGGACAGGGGAAATTCTACGAGCAGTACTTC. The rearrangement joins TRBV19 to TRBJ2-7; the match to TRBD1 covers 9 bases. Unmatched junction bases numbered 8, after V lost 5 bases and J lost 3 bases. Germline V gene lookup returns CDR1 LNHDA and CDR2 SQIVND (reference sequence). This CDR3 spans 15 amino acids.

The CDR3 sequence: CASSPRTVANTGELFF. The CDR3 DNA reads TGTGCCAGCAGCCCCAGGACAGTCGCGAACACCGGGGAGCTGTTTTTT. The V call is TRBV7-7, the J call TRBJ2-2; TRBD1 might be the D (6 bases). The CDR3 is made up of 16 amino acids. Germline CDR1 reads SSHAT; CDR2 reads FNYEAQ (reference sequence). Trimming took 5 bases from V and 0 from J, leaving 13 bases between them.

The chain employs TRBV4-1 and TRBJ2-1, with a tentative D call TRBD1 (6 bases). The CDR3 length is 15 residues. CDR1 is MGHRA and CDR2 is YSYEKL in the germline V gene. Trimming left V 6 bases short and J 9 bases short, with 21 bases between. In nucleotides, the CDR3 is TGCGCCAGCAGACTTATGGGTGACAGGAGGTCTGAGCAGTTCTTC. It yields the protein CASRLMGDRRSEQFF.

The DNA for the CDR3 is TGTGCCAGCAGTGTGCCCGCGTCAAGAAACACCATATATTTT. Translating gives CASSVPASRNTIYF. The V gene is TRBV2, the J gene TRBJ1-3, with no clear D. The CDR3 consists of 14 residues. Per the germline V gene, CDR1 is SNHLY and CDR2 is FYNNEI. Trimming shortened V by 4 bases and J by 5 bases, and 12 bases separated the two germline ends.

Regarding this clone: A read error likely explains this, since a far larger clone differs by one base. The chain has TRBV4-1 and TRBJ1-2; no firm D call. This CDR3 region has 16 residues. Deletions cut 4 bases from V and 6 bases from J, with 21 bases between. In germline, CDR1 is MGHRA, CDR2 YSYEKL. CDR3 amino acids: CASSRFEWAPQDGYTF. The CDR3 coding sequence is TGCGCCAGCAGCCGCTTCGAGTGGGCCCCGCAGGATGGCTACACCTTC.

V is TRBV30 and J is TRBJ1-4; D call uncertain. The length of the CDR3 is 13 residues. Looked up from germline, CDR1 is GTSNPN and CDR2 is SVGIG (reference sequence). V lost 1 base, J lost 7 bases, and 10 bases lay in between. The CDR3 here is CAWSGQWGEKLFF. The CDR3 DNA follows: TGTGCCTGGAGTGGGCAGTGGGGTGAAAAACTGTTTTTT.

This chain links TRBV7-8 with TRBJ2-1; D is possibly TRBD1 (5 bases). The CDR3 sequence is 15 residues long. Per germline, CDR1 SGHVS and CDR2 FQNEAQ. Trimming stripped 1 base from V and 3 bases from J, with 10 bases between. CDR3 sequence reads: CASSLVGALYNEQFF. The CDR3 DNA sequence: TGTGCCAGCAGCTTAGTTGGGGCACTCTACAATGAGCAGTTCTTC.

V usage is TRBV18 and J usage is TRBJ2-1; D perhaps matches TRBD2 (5 bases). The germline CDR1 and CDR2 sequences are KGHSH and LQKENI. Trimming pared 4 bases from V and 8 bases from J, leaving 12 bases between. The CDR3 covers 13 residues. The CDR3, as DNA: TGTGCCAGCTCACGAGGGTCTTTGGATGAGCAGTTCTTC. Protein: CASSRGSLDEQFF.

The chain joins TRBV5-4 to TRBJ2-2; D not certain. V was shortened by 3 bases and J by 0 bases, with 9 bases between the two germline ends. The CDR3 has 15 residues. The germline CDR1 and CDR2 sequences are SGHNT and YYREEE (reference sequence). For the CDR3, the DNA is TGTGCCAGCAGCTCGGAAGTGGCGAACACCGGGGAGCTGTTTTTT. Its protein product is CASSSEVANTGELFF. The full variable domain, completed using reference TRBV5-4 and TRBJ2-2, is ETGVTQSPTHLIKTRGQQVTLRCSSQSGHNTVSWYQQALGQGPQFIFQYYREEENGRGNFPPRFSGLQFPNYSSELNVNALELDDSALYLCASSSEVANTGELFFGEGSRLTVL.

V usage is TRBV13 and J usage is TRBJ2-7; TRBD1 agrees at 7 bases. The CDR3 spans 17 residues. With V trimmed by 0 bases and J by 7 bases, 15 bases remained unmatched. The germline gives CDR1 PRHDT, CDR2 FYEKMQ (reference sequence). The CDR3 here is CASSLGLGQGVLGEQYF. The CDR3 DNA sequence: TGTGCCAGCAGCTTAGGCCTGGGCCAGGGGGTATTAGGAGAGCAGTACTTC.

The rearrangement joins TRBV7-9 to TRBJ2-2; 10 nucleotides line up with TRBD2. Trimming cost V 5 bases and J 4 bases; bases outside gene matches: 7. The CDR3 length is 16 residues. The V gene's germline CDR1 is SEHNR and CDR2 FQNEAQ (reference sequence). The CDR3 region is CASSPGTSALTGELFF. CDR3 in DNA: TGTGCCAGCAGCCCCGGGACTAGCGCCCTCACCGGGGAGCTGTTTTTT.

V gene TRBV18 combines with J gene TRBJ2-7, with TRBD1 matching over 10 bases. This CDR3 is 15 amino acids long. The ends lost 4 bases at V and 4 bases at J; junction bases unmatched: 7. Germline V gene sequence: CDR1 KGHSH, CDR2 LQKENI. The CDR3 loop reads CASSLRTGGEYEQYF. The CDR3 DNA reads as TGTGCCAGCTCACTACGGACAGGGGGAGAGTACGAGCAGTACTTC.

This chain connects TRBV4-1 to TRBJ2-1, with D perhaps TRBD1 (5 bases). CDR3 length: 15 amino acids. The V gene lost 0 bases and the J gene lost 5 bases, with 11 bases spanning the gap. CDR1 and CDR2 (germline): MGHRA, YSYEKL. The CDR3 DNA sequence: TGCGCCAGCAGCCAAGACAGGGCGGTTCACAATGAGCAGTTCTTC. It codes for CASSQDRAVHNEQFF.

J is TRBJ2-1 and V is TRBV7-2; possibly TRBD2 for D (5 bases). CDR1 is SGHTA, CDR2 FQGNSA, per germline. The CDR3 runs to 15 residues. V shed 5 bases and J shed 6 bases, with 17 bases lying between them. CDR3 protein: CASSHSRAWGNEQFF. The CDR3, as DNA: TGTGCCAGCAGCCATTCGCGGGCCTGGGGCAATGAGCAGTTCTTC.

The V gene is TRBV27, the J gene TRBJ2-2, with 12 bases aligning to TRBD2. The CDR3 is 16 residues long. CDR1 and CDR2 from the germline V gene are MNHEY and SMNVEV (reference sequence). V lost 5 bases, J lost 0 bases, and 1 base stayed unmatched. CDR3 coding DNA: TGTGCCAGCAGTCGACTAGCGGGGGCGAACACCGGGGAGCTGTTTTTT. Translating it yields CASSRLAGANTGELFF.

V gene TRBV28 combines with J gene TRBJ1-5, with D tentatively TRBD1 (6 bases). CDR1 is MDHEN, CDR2 SYDVKM, per germline. The CDR3 is made up of 16 amino acids. Trimming removed 4 bases at V and 0 bases at J, with 13 bases between. The chain's CDR3 is CASSSGQIYSNQPQHF. The CDR3 nucleotides are TGTGCCAGCAGTTCGGGACAAATCTATAGCAATCAGCCCCAGCATTTT.

As concerns this clone: A far larger clone lies a single base away; this is likely a read error. The chain couples TRBV30 to TRBJ2-6; D possibly uses TRBD1 or TRBD2 (5 bases each). The CDR3 runs 17 residues. The germline V gene has CDR1 GTSNPN and CDR2 SVGIG (reference sequence). V shed 3 bases and J shed 2 bases, with 17 bases lying between them. CDR3 DNA: TGTGCCTGGAGCCGCTCTGGGGGTCTAACTGGGGCCAACGTCCTGACTTTC. This encodes CAWSRSGGLTGANVLTF.